These 20 T cell receptor beta chains were all obtained from the same sample, sequenced in a study of T cell repertoires in cytomegalovirus infection. Their specific antigens are unknown. From the reads, TCRdb called clonotypes with MiXCR, one entry per CDR3 protein. The repertoire holds 700,000 to 850,000 distinct CDR3 sequences, with about 30% as singletons. Here the sequenced sample was cultured CD8+ T cells from PBMCs, taken from culture after CMV antigen stimulation. The receptors stem from a human donor in good health (CMV status not recorded). Some clones in this sample may be carry-over from other donors' samples.

This clonotype was detected ten times or more. The chain couples TRBV7-9 to TRBJ1-1, with no clear D. The V end was cut by 6 bases, the J end by 6 bases, with 14 bases between. The CDR3 totals 13 residues. From germline, CDR1 is SEHNR and CDR2 FQNEAQ (reference sequence). The CDR3 nucleotides are TGTGCCAGCAGACCCCCGGAACCCCCTGAAGCTTTCTTT. Translated, it gives CASRPPEPPEAFF.

This clonotype was detected many times. The chain has TRBV4-3 and TRBJ2-1; D unresolved. With 0 bases removed from V and 0 bases from J, the gap between germline ends came to 9 bases. Germline V lookup: CDR1 LGHNA, CDR2 YSLEER. This CDR3 comprises 16 residues. The CDR3 DNA follows: TGCGCCAGCAGCCAAGACGACACGGGCTCCTACAATGAGCAGTTCTTC. Its protein is CASSQDDTGSYNEQFF.

This rearrangement joins TRBV7-9 to TRBJ1-2; 7 nucleotides agree with TRBD1. The CDR3 runs 15 residues. V lost 5 bases, J lost 5 bases, and 11 bases stayed unmatched. Germline values: CDR1 SEHNR, CDR2 FQNEAQ (reference sequence). CDR3 sequence: CASSIGSPGGYGYTF. The CDR3 DNA reads as TGTGCCAGCAGCATAGGTTCCCCAGGGGGTTATGGCTACACCTTC.

This clonotype appeared once. The chain employs TRBV7-6 and TRBJ1-4; D gene unclear. Trimming removed 3 bases at V and 6 bases at J, with 11 bases between. Germline V gives CDR1 SGHVS, CDR2 FNYEAQ. There are 14 residues in the CDR3. CDR3 protein: CASSLTAIDEKLFF. For the CDR3, the DNA is TGTGCCAGCAGCTTGACCGCGATAGATGAAAAACTGTTTTTT.

The chain combines TRBV29-1 with TRBJ1-2, with D possibly TRBD1 on 6 matching bases. This CDR3 contains 13 residues. The V and J ends lost 3 bases and 4 bases respectively, with 12 bases between them. Germline V gives CDR1 SQVTM, CDR2 ANQGSEA. The CDR3 loop is CSVEGGSIYGYTF. CDR3 DNA sequence: TGCAGCGTTGAGGGGGGCTCGATCTATGGCTACACCTTC.

This sequence joins TRBV27 and TRBJ2-2, with D perhaps matching TRBD2 (5 bases). The CDR3 sequence is 15 residues long. Germline CDR1 is MNHEY and CDR2 is SMNVEV (reference sequence). V was shortened by 3 bases and J by 4 bases, with 12 bases between the two germline ends. This CDR3 reads CASSFTPAGTGELFF. CDR3 bases: TGTGCCAGCAGTTTTACCCCCGCGGGCACCGGGGAGCTGTTTTTT.

V is TRBV20-1 and J is TRBJ2-5; 13 nucleotides align to TRBD2. This CDR3 contains 14 residues. Germline values: CDR1 DFQATT, CDR2 SNEGSKA (reference sequence). The J segment lost 7 bases and the V segment lost 5 bases, leaving 7 bases of the junction unmatched. CDR3 region: CSAYGLAGVGTQYF. CDR3 DNA: TGCAGTGCTTACGGACTAGCGGGGGTAGGGACCCAGTACTTC.

V is TRBV4-2 and J is TRBJ2-5; TRBD2 agrees at 14 bases. V was clipped by 7 bases and J by 3 bases; unmatched bases: 13. Germline V gene data show CDR1 as LGHNA and CDR2 as YNFKEQ. The CDR3 is made up of 18 amino acids. This CDR3 reads CASKPTTSGGAFEETQYF. The CDR3, as DNA: TGTGCCAGCAAACCAACGACTAGCGGGGGGGCCTTTGAAGAGACCCAGTACTTC.

This rearrangement joins TRBV20-1 to TRBJ1-4; 9 bases are shared with TRBD1. Trimming at V came to 3 bases and at J to 7 bases, leaving 6 bases not matched to a gene. The V gene's germline CDR1 is DFQATT and CDR2 SNEGSKA (reference sequence). The CDR3 is made up of 14 amino acids. CDR3 region: CSARSRDRVEKLFF. The CDR3 nucleotides are TGCAGTGCTAGGTCACGGGACAGGGTTGAAAAACTGTTTTTT.

Concerning this clonotype itself: The CDR3 carries no conserved terminal phenylalanine or tryptophan, so it likely arises from a read error. The chain links TRBV7-3 to TRBJ2-1; 11 bases are a match to TRBD1. This CDR3 comprises 16 residues. Germline-derived CDR1 and CDR2 are SGHTA and FQGTGA. J gave up 5 bases and V 6 bases, and 9 bases lay outside the gene matches. The CDR3 is CASSTTRDRGNNEQFS. For the CDR3, the DNA is TGTGCCAGCAGTACCACCCGGGACAGGGGGAACAATGAGCAGTTCTCC.

This chain links TRBV6-6 with TRBJ2-3; TRBD2 agrees at 13 bases. Germline values: CDR1 MNHNY, CDR2 SVGAGI (reference sequence). The CDR3 totals 20 residues. V gave up 3 bases and J gave up 0 bases; unmatched junction bases: 12. The DNA of the CDR3 is TGTGCCAGCAGTTATTATATTGGGACTAGCGGGGTATATAGCACAGATACGCAGTATTTT. This codes for CASSYYIGTSGVYSTDTQYF.

The chain joins TRBV14 to TRBJ2-3; TRBD1 matches at 7 bases. The CDR3 consists of 16 residues. V lost 4 bases, J lost 1 base, and 8 bases stayed unmatched. Per the germline V gene, CDR1 is SGHDN and CDR2 is FVKESK. The CDR3 DNA reads TGTGCCAGCAGCCTCCCAGGACAGGTTCGCACAGATACGCAGTATTTT. This translates into CASSLPGQVRTDTQYF.

CDR3 in DNA: TGTGCCAGCAGTTATTTTTTGGGGGCGGATTCGAACACTGAAGCTTTCTTT. Translated: CASSYFLGADSNTEAFF. This chain links TRBV6-5 with TRBJ1-1, with D possibly being TRBD1 (6 bases). The CDR3 loop spans 17 amino acids. Trimming shortened V by 3 bases and J by 1 base, and 18 bases separated the two germline ends. Germline-derived CDR1 and CDR2 are MNHEY and SVGAGI.

In its sample, this clonotype was seen a few times. The chain is built from TRBV12-3 or TRBV12-4 and TRBJ1-2; possible D gene TRBD1, 6 bases. The V end lost 6 bases, the J end lost 4 bases, and 15 bases lay between the germline ends. The CDR3 spans 14 residues. The CDR3, as DNA: TGTGCCAGCAGCCCGACACAGGGAGCCTATGGCTACACCTTC. Translating gives CASSPTQGAYGYTF.

This clonotype was observed a few times. The genes are TRBV7-6 and TRBJ1-3; 7 nucleotides align to TRBD1. The CDR3 has 16 residues. Looked up from germline, CDR1 is SGHVS and CDR2 is FNYEAQ. Trimming took 6 bases from V and 0 from J; bases not matched to a gene: 8. The CDR3 protein is CASSTSDRHSGNTIYF. DNA of the CDR3: TGTGCCAGCAGTACCTCGGACAGGCACTCTGGAAACACCATATATTTT.

The genes are TRBV6-6 and TRBJ1-2; D call uncertain. This CDR3 spans 12 amino acids. Per the germline V gene, CDR1 is MNHNY and CDR2 is SVGAGI (reference sequence). The germline V and J ends were trimmed by 8 bases and 4 bases, with 11 bases remaining between them. In DNA, the CDR3 is TGTGCCAGCCGGCTAGGGTTCTATGGCTACACCTTC. As protein: CASRLGFYGYTF.

The rearrangement links TRBV5-1 to TRBJ2-2, with D tentatively TRBD1 (6 bases). With 3 bases removed from V and 6 bases from J, the gap between germline ends came to 21 bases. The CDR3 contains 17 residues. Germline CDR1 is SGHRS and CDR2 is YFSETQ. CDR3 protein: CASSWHQGTSSSGELFF. The CDR3 DNA sequence: TGCGCCAGCAGCTGGCACCAGGGGACGTCTTCATCCGGGGAGCTGTTTTTT.

This clonotype was observed a handful of times. The J gene is TRBJ1-3, the V gene TRBV5-4; possible D gene TRBD1, 5 bases. V was clipped by 5 bases and J by 0 bases, with 18 bases between them. Germline V gene lookup returns CDR1 SGHNT and CDR2 YYREEE (reference sequence). This CDR3 comprises 17 residues. CDR3 residues: CASRHWPWGDSGNTIYF. The CDR3 DNA reads TGTGCCAGCAGACATTGGCCTTGGGGGGACTCTGGAAACACCATATATTTT. The full variable domain, in which reference TRBV5-4 and TRBJ1-3 provide the parts outside the CDR3, is ETGVTQSPTHLIKTRGQQVTLRCSSQSGHNTVSWYQQALGQGPQFIFQYYREEENGRGNFPPRFSGLQFPNYSSELNVNALELDDSALYLCASRHWPWGDSGNTIYFGEGSWLTVV.

The chain is built from TRBV5-6 and TRBJ2-1; 8 nucleotides agree with TRBD2. The CDR3 totals 13 residues. Germline CDR1 is SGHDT and CDR2 is YYEEEE. With V trimmed by 1 base and J by 8 bases, 2 bases remained unmatched. The CDR3 region is CASSLRGGHEQFF. In DNA form, the CDR3 reads TGTGCCAGCAGCTTGCGGGGGGGCCATGAGCAGTTCTTC.

This clonotype was detected a few times. This chain joins TRBV12-5 and TRBJ2-7; a possible D gene is TRBD1 (7 bases). The CDR3 spans 18 residues. V dropped 0 bases and J dropped 5 bases, with 23 bases sitting between them. Looked up from germline, CDR1 is LGHNT and CDR2 is FRNRAP. CDR3 nucleotide sequence: TGTGCTAGTGGTTTGGTACTCGAGGACAGGTCGGGGGTGAACGAGCAGTACTTC. Translated: CASGLVLEDRSGVNEQYF.